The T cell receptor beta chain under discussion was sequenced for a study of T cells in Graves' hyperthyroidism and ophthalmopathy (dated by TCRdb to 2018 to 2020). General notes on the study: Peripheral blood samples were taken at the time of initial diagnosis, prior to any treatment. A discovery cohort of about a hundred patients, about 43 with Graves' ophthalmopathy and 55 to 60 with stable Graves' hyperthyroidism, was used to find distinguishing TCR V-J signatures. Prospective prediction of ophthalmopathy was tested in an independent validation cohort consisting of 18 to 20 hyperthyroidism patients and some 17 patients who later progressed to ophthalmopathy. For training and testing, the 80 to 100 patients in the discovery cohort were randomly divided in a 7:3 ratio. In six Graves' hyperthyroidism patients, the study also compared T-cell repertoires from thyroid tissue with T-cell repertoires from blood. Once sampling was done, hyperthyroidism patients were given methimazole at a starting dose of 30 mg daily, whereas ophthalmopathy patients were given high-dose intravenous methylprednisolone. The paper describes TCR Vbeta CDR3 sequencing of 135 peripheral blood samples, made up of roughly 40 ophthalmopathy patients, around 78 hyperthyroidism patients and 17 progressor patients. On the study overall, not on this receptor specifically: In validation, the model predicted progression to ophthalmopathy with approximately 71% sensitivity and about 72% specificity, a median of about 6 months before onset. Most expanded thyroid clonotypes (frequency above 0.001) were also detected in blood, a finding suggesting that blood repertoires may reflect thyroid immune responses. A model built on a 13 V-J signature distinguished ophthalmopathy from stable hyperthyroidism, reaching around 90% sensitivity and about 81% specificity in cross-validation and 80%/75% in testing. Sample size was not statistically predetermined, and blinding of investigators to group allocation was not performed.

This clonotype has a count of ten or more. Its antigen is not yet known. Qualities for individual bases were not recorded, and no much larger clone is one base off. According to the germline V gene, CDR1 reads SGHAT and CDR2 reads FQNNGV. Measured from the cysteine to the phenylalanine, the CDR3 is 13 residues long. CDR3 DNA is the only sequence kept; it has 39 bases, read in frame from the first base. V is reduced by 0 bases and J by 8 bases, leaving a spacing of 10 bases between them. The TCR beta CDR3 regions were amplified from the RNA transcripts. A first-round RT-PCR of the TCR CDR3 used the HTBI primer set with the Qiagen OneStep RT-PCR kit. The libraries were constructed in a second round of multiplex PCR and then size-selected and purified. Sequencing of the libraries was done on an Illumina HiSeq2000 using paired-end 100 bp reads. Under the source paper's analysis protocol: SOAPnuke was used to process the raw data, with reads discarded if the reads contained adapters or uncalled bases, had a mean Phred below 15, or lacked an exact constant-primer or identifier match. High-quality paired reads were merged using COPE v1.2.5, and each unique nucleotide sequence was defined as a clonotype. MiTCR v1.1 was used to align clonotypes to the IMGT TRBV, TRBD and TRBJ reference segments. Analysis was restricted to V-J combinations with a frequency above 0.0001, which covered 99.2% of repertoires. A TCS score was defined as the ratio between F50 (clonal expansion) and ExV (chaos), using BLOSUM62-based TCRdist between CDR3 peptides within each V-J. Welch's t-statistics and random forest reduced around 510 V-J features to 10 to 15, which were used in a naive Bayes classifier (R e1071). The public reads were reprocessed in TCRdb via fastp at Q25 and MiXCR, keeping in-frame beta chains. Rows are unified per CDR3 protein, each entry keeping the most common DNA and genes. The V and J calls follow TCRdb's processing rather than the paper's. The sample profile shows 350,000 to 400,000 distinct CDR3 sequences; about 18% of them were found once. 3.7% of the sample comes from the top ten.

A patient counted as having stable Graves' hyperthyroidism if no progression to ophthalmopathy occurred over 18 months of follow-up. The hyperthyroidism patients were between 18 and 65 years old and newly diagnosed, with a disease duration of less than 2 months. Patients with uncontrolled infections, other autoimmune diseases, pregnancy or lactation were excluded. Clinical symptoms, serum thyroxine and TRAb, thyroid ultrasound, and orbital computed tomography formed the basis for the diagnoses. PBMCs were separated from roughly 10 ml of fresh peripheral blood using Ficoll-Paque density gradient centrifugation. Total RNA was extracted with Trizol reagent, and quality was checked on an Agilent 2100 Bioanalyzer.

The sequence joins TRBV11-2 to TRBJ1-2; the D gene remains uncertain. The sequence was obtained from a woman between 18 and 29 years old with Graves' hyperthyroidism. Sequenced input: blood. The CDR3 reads CASSLDRNGGYTF. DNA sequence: TGTGCCAGCAGCTTAGATCGGAACGGGGGCTACACCTTC.